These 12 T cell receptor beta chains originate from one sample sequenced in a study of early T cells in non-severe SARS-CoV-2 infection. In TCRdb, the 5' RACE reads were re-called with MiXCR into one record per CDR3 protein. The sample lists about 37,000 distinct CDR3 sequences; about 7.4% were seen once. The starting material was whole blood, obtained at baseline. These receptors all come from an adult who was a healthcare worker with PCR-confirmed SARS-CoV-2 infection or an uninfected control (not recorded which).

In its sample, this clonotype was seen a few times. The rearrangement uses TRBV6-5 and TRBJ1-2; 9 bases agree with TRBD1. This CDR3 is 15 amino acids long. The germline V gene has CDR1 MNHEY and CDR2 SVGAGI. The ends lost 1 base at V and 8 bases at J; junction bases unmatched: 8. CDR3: CASSYFAGTGQGYTF. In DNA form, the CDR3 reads TGTGCCAGCAGTTACTTCGCCGGGACAGGGCAAGGCTACACCTTC.

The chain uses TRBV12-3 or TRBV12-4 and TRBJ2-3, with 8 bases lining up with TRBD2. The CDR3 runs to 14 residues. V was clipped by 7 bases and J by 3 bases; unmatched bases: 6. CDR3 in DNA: TGTGCCAGCACCCGCGTAGCGGGGACAGATACGCAGTATTTT. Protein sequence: CASTRVAGTDTQYF.

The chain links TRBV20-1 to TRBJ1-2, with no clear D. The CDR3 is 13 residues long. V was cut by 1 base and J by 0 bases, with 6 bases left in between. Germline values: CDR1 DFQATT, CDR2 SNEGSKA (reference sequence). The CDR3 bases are TGCAGTGCTAGAGGGGATTCTAACTATGGCTACACCTTC. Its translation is CSARGDSNYGYTF.

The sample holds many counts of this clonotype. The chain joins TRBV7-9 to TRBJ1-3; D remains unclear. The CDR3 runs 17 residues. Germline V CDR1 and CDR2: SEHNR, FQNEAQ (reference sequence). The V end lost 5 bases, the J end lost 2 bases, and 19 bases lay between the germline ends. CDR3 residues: CASSPGRQQEAGNTIYF. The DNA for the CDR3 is TGTGCCAGCAGCCCAGGCCGACAACAAGAGGCTGGAAACACCATATATTTT.

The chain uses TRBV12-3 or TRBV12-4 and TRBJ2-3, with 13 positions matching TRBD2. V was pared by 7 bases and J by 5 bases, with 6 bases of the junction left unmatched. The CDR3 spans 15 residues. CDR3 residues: CASKLAGGRIDTQYF. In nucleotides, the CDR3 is TGTGCCAGCAAACTAGCGGGGGGGCGTATAGATACGCAGTATTTT.

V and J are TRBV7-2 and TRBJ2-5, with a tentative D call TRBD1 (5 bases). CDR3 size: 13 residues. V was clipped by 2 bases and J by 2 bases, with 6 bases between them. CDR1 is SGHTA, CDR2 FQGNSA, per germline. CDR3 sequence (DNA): TGTGCCAGCAGCTTACAGGGACAAGAGACCCAGTACTTC. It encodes CASSLQGQETQYF.

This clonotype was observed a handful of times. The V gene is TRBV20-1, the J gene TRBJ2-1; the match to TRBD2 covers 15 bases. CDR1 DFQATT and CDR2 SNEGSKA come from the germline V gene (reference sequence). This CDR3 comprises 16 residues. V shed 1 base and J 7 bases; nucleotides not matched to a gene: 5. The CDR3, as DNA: TGCAGTGCTAGAGCCGGACTAGCGGGGGGGCAAAATGAGCAGTTCTTC. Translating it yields CSARAGLAGGQNEQFF.

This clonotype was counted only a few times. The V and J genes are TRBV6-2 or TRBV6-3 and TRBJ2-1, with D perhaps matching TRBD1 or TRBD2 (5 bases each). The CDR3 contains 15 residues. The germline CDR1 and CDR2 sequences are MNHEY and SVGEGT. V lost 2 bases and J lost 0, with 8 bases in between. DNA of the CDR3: TGTGCCAGCAGTTACGTGGGGGTCTCCTACAATGAGCAGTTCTTC. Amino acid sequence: CASSYVGVSYNEQFF.

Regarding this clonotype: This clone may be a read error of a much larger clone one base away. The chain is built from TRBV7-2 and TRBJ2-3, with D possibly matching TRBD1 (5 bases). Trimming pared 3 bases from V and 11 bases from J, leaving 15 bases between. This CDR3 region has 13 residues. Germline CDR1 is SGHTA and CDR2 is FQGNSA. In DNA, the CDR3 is TGTGCCAGCAGCTTGGAACAGGAAACTAAGCAGTATTTT. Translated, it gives CASSLEQETKQYF.

CDR3 protein: CATTTGNSQPQHF. In nucleotides, the CDR3 is TGTGCCACTACGACAGGGAATAGTCAGCCCCAGCATTTT. V is TRBV6-1 and J is TRBJ1-5; TRBD1 matches at 7 bases. CDR1 MNHNS and CDR2 SASEGT come from the germline V gene. V was pared by 10 bases and J by 6 bases, with 9 bases of the junction left unmatched. The CDR3 has 13 amino acids.

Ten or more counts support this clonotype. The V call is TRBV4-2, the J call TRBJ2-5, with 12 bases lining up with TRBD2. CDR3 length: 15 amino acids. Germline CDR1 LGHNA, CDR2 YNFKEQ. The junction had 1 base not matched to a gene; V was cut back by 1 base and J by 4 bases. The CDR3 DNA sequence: TGTGCCAGCAGCCAAGCTAGCGGGGGGGCAGAGACCCAGTACTTC. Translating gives CASSQASGGAETQYF.

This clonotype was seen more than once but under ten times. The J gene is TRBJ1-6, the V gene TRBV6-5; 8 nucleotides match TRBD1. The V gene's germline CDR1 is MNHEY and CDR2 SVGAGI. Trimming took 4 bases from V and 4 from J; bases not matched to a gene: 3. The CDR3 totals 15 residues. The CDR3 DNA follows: TGTGCCAGCAGTTCAGGACAGGGTTATAATTCACCCCTCCACTTT. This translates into CASSSGQGYNSPLHF.